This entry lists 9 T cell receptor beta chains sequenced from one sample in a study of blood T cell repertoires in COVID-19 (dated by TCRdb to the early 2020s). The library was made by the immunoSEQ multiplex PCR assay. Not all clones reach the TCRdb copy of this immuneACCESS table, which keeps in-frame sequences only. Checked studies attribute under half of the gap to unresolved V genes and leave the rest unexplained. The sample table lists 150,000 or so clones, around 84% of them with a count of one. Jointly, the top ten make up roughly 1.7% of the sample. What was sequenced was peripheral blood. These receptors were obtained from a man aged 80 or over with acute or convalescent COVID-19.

The CDR3 nucleotides are TGTGCCAGTAGTATAGGCGGTTCTGGAAACACCATATATTTT. It is translated as CASSIGGSGNTIYF. The gene calls are TRBV19 and TRBJ1-3; D gene ambiguous. CDR1 is LNHDA, CDR2 SQIVND, per germline (reference sequence). CDR3 length equals 14 residues. V lost 1 base, J lost 1 base, and 5 bases lay in between.

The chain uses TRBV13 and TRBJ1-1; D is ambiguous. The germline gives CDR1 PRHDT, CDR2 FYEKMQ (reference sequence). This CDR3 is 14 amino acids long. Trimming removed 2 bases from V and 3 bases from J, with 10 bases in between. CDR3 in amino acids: CASSLFSLDTEAFF. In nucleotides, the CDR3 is TGTGCCAGCAGCTTATTTAGCTTAGACACTGAAGCTTTCTTT.

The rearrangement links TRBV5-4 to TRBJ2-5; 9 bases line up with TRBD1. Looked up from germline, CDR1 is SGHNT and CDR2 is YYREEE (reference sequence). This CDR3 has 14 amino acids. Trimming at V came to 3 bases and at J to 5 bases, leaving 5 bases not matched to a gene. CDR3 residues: CASSWGQGLETQYF. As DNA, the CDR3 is TGTGCCAGCAGCTGGGGACAGGGATTGGAGACCCAGTACTTC.

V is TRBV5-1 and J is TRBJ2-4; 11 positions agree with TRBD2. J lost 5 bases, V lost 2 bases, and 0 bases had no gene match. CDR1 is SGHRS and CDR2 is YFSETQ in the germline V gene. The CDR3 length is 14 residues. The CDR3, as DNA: TGCGCCAGCAGCTTTAGCGGGGGGGAAAACATTCAGTACTTC. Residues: CASSFSGGENIQYF.

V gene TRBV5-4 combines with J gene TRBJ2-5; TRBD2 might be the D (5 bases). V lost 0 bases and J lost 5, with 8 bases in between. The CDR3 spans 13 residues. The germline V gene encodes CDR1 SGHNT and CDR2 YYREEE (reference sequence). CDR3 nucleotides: TGTGCCAGCAGCTTGGACAGAGGGGAGACCCAGTACTTC. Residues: CASSLDRGETQYF.

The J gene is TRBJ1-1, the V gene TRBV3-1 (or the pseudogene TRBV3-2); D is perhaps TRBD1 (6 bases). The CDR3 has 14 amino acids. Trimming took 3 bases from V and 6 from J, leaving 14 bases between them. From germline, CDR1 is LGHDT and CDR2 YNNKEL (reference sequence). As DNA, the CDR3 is TGTGCCAGCAGCCATAACAGGGATGAGTCTGAAGCTTTCTTT. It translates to CASSHNRDESEAFF.

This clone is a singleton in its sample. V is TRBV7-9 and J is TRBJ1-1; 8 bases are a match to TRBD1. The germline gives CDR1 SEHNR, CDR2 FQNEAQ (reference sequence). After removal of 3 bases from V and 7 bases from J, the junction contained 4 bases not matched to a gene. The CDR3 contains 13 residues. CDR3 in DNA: TGTGCCAGCAGCTTCGACAGGGGTGTTGAAGCTTTCTTT. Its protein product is CASSFDRGVEAFF.

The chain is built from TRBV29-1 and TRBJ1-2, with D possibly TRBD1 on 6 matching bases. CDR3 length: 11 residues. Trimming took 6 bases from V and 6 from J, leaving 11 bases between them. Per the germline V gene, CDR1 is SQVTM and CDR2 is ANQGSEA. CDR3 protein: CSVPDSNGYTF. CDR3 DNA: TGCAGCGTACCGGACAGTAATGGCTACACCTTC.

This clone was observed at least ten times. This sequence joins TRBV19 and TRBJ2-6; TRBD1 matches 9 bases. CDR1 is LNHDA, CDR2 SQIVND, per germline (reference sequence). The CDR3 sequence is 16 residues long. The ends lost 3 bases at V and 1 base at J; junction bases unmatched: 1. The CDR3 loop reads CASSMGQGSGANVLTF. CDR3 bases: TGTGCCAGTAGTATGGGACAGGGATCTGGGGCCAACGTCCTGACTTTC.